This T cell receptor (beta chain) was documented in a study of control samples from healthy donors and cancer patients. The germline V and J ends were trimmed by 0 bases and 6 bases, with 15 bases remaining between them. The CDR3 spans 15 residues. The germline V gene encodes CDR1 MNHEY and CDR2 SMNVEV (reference sequence). Sequenced by immunoSEQ multiplex PCR; TCRdb stores in-frame clones only, minus some. The top ten hold under 3% of the sample, which has over 90,000 clones, about 90% seen once. This sequence was found in a woman between 18 and 29 years old in good health. The sample taken for sequencing was blood. This chain links TRBV27 with TRBJ2-7; weak D call: TRBD1 (5 bases). In DNA form, the CDR3 reads TGTGCCAGCAGTTTATCGTTCCAGGGAATTCGCGAGCAGTACTTC. Its protein product is CASSLSFQGIREQYF.